Presented here are 11 T cell receptor beta chains from one specimen sequenced in a study of T-cell memory formation after mild COVID-19. One entry per CDR3 protein results from TCRdb running MiXCR on the 5' RACE reads. The sample lists 200,000 to 250,000 distinct CDR3 sequences, 9% to 10% occurring once. The sample taken for sequencing was PBMCs or a T cell subset sorted from them (not recorded which). The source is a man aged 18 to 29 who had mild COVID-19 (a few samples of this study predate the infection). Cell type and time point are not known.

This CDR3 is CAWSVQGNTEAFF. DNA of the CDR3: TGTGCCTGGAGTGTACAGGGAAACACTGAAGCTTTCTTT. The chain employs TRBV30 and TRBJ1-1; a possible D gene is TRBD1 (6 bases). CDR1 is GTSNPN and CDR2 is SVGIG in the germline V gene (reference sequence). This CDR3 spans 13 amino acids. The V and J ends lost 0 bases and 2 bases respectively, with 7 bases between them.

On this clonotype itself: A read error may explain this, as a much larger clone is one base away. This chain joins TRBV5-4 and TRBJ2-7; 8 bases match TRBD1. Germline V gene sequence: CDR1 SGHNT, CDR2 YYREEE (reference sequence). The CDR3 loop spans 13 amino acids. The ends lost 5 bases at V and 3 bases at J; junction bases unmatched: 4. The CDR3 DNA sequence: TGTGCCAGCAGTCACGGACAGGGCTACGAGCAGTACTTC. Encoded protein: CASSHGQGYEQYF.

This clonotype was detected a few times. In DNA, the CDR3 is TGCGCCAGCAGCTTGCCTAGCGGGGCGCAGACCCAGTACTTC. Translated, it gives CASSLPSGAQTQYF. The chain joins TRBV5-1 to TRBJ2-5; 9 bases agree with TRBD2. This CDR3 spans 14 amino acids. Germline CDR1 and CDR2: SGHRS and YFSETQ. With V trimmed by 1 base and J by 6 bases, 4 bases remained unmatched.

This clonotype was counted a few times. This chain uses TRBV6-1 with TRBJ2-5; 11 bases fit TRBD1. Germline CDR1 MNHNS, CDR2 SASEGT. Unmatched junction bases numbered 3, after V lost 4 bases and J lost 5 bases. This CDR3 is built from 14 residues. In DNA form, the CDR3 reads TGTGCCAGCAGTGTGGACAGGGGGCTGGAGACCCAGTACTTC. Translation gives CASSVDRGLETQYF.

The chain employs TRBV6-5 and TRBJ2-7; D unclear. The CDR3 is 13 amino acids. V gave up 6 bases and J gave up 1 base, with 10 bases separating them. Germline lookup yields CDR1 MNHEY and CDR2 SVGAGI. This CDR3 reads CASRDLVSYEQYV. The CDR3, as DNA: TGTGCCAGCAGGGACCTCGTATCCTACGAGCAGTACGTC.

This sequence joins TRBV20-1 and TRBJ2-7; 11 bases align to TRBD2. Germline V gives CDR1 DFQATT, CDR2 SNEGSKA (reference sequence). This CDR3 region has 15 residues. V shed 1 base, J shed 0 bases, and the junction held 2 bases outside the gene matches. CDR3 residues: CSARVLAGGSYEQYF. The DNA of the CDR3 is TGCAGTGCTAGAGTGCTAGCGGGGGGCTCCTACGAGCAGTACTTC.

This clonotype turned up a few times. J is TRBJ2-1 and V is TRBV3-1; 9 positions agree with TRBD2. The CDR3 is made up of 14 amino acids. With V trimmed by 4 bases and J by 8 bases, 6 bases remained unmatched. Germline V gene data show CDR1 as LGHDT and CDR2 as YNNKEL (reference sequence). CDR3 amino acids: CASSPSAGGYEQFF. CDR3 nucleotides: TGTGCCAGCAGCCCGTCAGCGGGGGGCTATGAGCAGTTCTTC.

The rearrangement uses TRBV7-6 and TRBJ2-6; weak D call: TRBD2 (5 bases). Germline CDR1 is SGHVS and CDR2 is FNYEAQ. Deletions cut 5 bases from V and 2 bases from J, with 19 bases between. The CDR3 spans 18 residues. CDR3 amino acids: CASSPWATGSTGANVLTF. Written as DNA, the CDR3 is TGTGCCAGCAGCCCGTGGGCCACGGGGAGCACTGGGGCCAACGTCCTGACTTTC. The full variable domain, completed using reference TRBV7-6 and TRBJ2-6, is GAGVSQSPRYKVTKRGQDVALRCDPISGHVSLYWYRQALGQGPEFLTYFNYEAQQDKSGLPNDRFSAERPEGSISTLTIQRTEQRDSAMYRCASSPWATGSTGANVLTFGAGSRLTVL.

This clonotype was found a few times. V and J are TRBV5-1 and TRBJ2-1; TRBD1 might be the D (6 bases). Trimming took 2 bases from V and 10 from J, leaving 10 bases between them. In germline, CDR1 is SGHRS, CDR2 YFSETQ. The CDR3 consists of 12 residues. The CDR3 loop reads CASSLYRVEQFF. CDR3 DNA: TGCGCCAGCAGCTTATACAGGGTAGAGCAGTTCTTC.

This clonotype showed up many times. The chain combines TRBV7-9 with TRBJ2-5, with D maybe TRBD1 (5 bases). V was trimmed by 5 bases and J by 5 bases, leaving 21 bases between them. Germline V gene data show CDR1 as SEHNR and CDR2 as FQNEAQ (reference sequence). The CDR3 runs to 16 residues. The CDR3 nucleotides are TGTGCCAGCAGCCCAGGGATCGGCAGGGCCGGGGAGACCCAGTACTTC. Amino acid sequence: CASSPGIGRAGETQYF.

This clonotype was seen ten or more times. The rearrangement joins TRBV4-1 to TRBJ1-6; D might be TRBD1 (5 bases). CDR3 length: 15 amino acids. V shed 4 bases and J shed 0 bases, with 7 bases lying between them. Germline-derived CDR1 and CDR2 are MGHRA and YSYEKL. This chain's CDR3 is CASSPGSSYNSPLHF. CDR3 DNA: TGCGCCAGCAGCCCAGGGAGCTCCTATAATTCACCCCTCCACTTT.